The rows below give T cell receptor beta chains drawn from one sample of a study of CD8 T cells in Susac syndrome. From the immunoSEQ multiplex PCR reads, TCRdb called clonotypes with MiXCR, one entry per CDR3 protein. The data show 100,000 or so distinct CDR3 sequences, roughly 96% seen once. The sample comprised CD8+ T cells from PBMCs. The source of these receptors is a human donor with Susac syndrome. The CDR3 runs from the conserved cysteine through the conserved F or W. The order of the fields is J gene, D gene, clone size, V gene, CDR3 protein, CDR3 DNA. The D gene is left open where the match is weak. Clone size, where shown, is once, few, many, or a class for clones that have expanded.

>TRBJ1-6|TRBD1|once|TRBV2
CATGQVNSPLHF
TGTGCCACTGGACAGGTCAATTCACCCCTCCACTTT
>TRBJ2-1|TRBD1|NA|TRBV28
CASSQGAPYNEQFF
TGTGCCAGCAGCCAGGGGGCCCCCTACAATGAGCAGTTCTTC
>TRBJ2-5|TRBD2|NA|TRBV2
CASSEMVLAGGPQETQYF
TGTGCCAGCAGCGAAATGGTGCTAGCGGGAGGGCCCCAAGAGACCCAGTACTTC
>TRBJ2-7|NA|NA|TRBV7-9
CASSPPGNYEQYF
TGTGCCAGCAGCCCCCCGGGGAACTACGAGCAGTACTTC
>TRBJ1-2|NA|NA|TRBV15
CATSEQVDYGYTF
TGTGCCACCAGCGAACAGGTAGACTATGGCTACACCTTC
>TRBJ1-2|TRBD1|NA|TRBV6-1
CASNQGTGSHYGYTF
TGTGCCAGCAATCAGGGGACAGGGTCCCACTATGGCTACACCTTC
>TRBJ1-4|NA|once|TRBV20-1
CSARDRRETGSFGEKLFF
TGCAGTGCTAGAGACCGCCGCGAGACAGGAAGCTTCGGTGAAAAACTGTTTTTT
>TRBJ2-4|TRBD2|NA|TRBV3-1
CASSQDLGTSGKNIQYF
TGTGCCAGCAGCCAAGATCTTGGGACTAGCGGAAAAAACATTCAGTACTTC
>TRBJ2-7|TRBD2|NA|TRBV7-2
CASRPKGLALYEQYF
TGTGCCAGCAGGCCTAAAGGACTAGCCTTGTACGAGCAGTACTTC
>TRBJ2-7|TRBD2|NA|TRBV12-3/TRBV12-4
CASSPSAGAYEQYF
TGTGCCAGCAGTCCTTCTGCGGGAGCCTACGAGCAGTACTTC
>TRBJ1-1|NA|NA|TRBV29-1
CSVEGPDRHTEAFF
TGCAGCGTTGAAGGCCCGGACCGTCACACTGAAGCTTTCTTT
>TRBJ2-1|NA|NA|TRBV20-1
CSAMGGSSYNEQFF
TGCAGTGCTATGGGTGGGAGCTCCTACAATGAGCAGTTCTTC
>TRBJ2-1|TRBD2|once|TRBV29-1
CSVTGLAGGFEQFF
TGCAGCGTAACCGGACTAGCGGGAGGTTTTGAGCAGTTCTTC
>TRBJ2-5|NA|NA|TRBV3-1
CASSQMKAGGRETQYF
TGTGCCAGCAGCCAAATGAAGGCAGGGGGGCGGGAGACCCAGTACTTC
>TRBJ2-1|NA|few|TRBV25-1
CASSEGHYNEQFF
TGTGCCAGCAGTGAGGGCCACTACAATGAGCAGTTCTTC
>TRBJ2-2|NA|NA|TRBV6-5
CASSYGDKGGELFF
TGTGCCAGCAGTTACGGGGATAAGGGCGGGGAGCTGTTTTTT
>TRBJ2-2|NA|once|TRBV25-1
CASRRPGTGELFF
TGTGCCAGCAGGAGACCAGGGACCGGGGAGCTGTTTTTT
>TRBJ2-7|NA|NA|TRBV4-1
CASSPVGFRTPTYEQYF
TGCGCCAGCAGCCCGGTGGGGTTTAGAACACCGACCTACGAGCAGTACTTC
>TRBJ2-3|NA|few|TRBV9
CASSGDTQYF
TGTGCCAGCAGCGGAGATACGCAGTATTTT
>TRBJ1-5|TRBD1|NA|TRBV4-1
CASSQEAGGRPNQPQHF
TGCGCCAGCAGCCAGGAGGCAGGGGGCCGCCCCAATCAGCCCCAGCATTTT
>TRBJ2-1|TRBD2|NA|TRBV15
CATSRDSGGGYNEQFF
TGTGCCACCAGCAGAGATAGTGGCGGGGGGTACAATGAGCAGTTCTTC
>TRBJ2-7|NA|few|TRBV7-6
CASSSPLGEQYF
TGTGCCAGCAGCTCCCCGCTCGGCGAGCAGTACTTC
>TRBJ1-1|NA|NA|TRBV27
CASSPGIGPNTEAFF
TGTGCCAGCAGTCCGGGAATAGGGCCTAACACTGAAGCTTTCTTT
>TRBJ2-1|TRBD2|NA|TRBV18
CATLPGGLNNEQFF
TGTGCCACTCTCCCGGGAGGATTGAACAATGAGCAGTTCTTC